This T cell receptor (beta chain) appears in the sequencing data of a study of blood T cell repertoires in COVID-19. Libraries were prepared by immunoSEQ multiplex PCR; TCRdb keeps only in-frame clonotypes and omits some of them. The data show about 52,000 clones, under 85% seen once. The CDR3 spans 14 residues. Trimming removed 4 bases at V and 6 bases at J, with 14 bases between. Germline CDR1 and CDR2: SGHRS and YFSETQ. The sequenced sample consisted of peripheral blood. The chain has TRBV5-1 and TRBJ1-5, with a tentative D call TRBD1 (5 bases). The source is a man between 65 and 79 years old with active COVID-19. CDR3 in DNA: TGCGCCAGCAGCCCGGAGCAGGGAACTCAGCCCCAGCATTTT. Its protein is CASSPEQGTQPQHF.